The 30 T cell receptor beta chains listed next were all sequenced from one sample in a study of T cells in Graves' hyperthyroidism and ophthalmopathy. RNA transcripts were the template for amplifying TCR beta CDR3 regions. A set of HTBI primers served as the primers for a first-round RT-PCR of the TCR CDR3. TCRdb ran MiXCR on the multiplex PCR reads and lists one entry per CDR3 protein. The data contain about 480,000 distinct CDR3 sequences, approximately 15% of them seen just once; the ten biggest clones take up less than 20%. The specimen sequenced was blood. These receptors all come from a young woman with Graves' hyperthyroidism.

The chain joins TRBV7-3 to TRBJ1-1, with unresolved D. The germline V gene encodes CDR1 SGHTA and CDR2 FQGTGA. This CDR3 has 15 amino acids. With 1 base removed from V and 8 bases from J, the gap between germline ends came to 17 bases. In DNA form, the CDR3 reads TGTGCCAGCAGCTTAAAACCAGCCCTTATCCCAGAAGCTTTCTTT. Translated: CASSLKPALIPEAFF.

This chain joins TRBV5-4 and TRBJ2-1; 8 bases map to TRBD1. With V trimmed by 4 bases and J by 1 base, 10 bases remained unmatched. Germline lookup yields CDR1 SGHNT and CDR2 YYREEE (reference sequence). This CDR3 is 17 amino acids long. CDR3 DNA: TGTGCCAGCAGCCCACGAAGACAGGGGTATTCCTACAATGAGCAGTTCTTC. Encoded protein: CASSPRRQGYSYNEQFF.

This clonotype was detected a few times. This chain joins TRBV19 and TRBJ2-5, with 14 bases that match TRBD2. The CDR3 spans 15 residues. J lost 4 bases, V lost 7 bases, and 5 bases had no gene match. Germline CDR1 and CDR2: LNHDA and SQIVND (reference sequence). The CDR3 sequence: CASNPTSGGGETQYF. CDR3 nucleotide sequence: TGTGCCAGTAACCCGACTAGCGGGGGGGGAGAGACCCAGTACTTC.

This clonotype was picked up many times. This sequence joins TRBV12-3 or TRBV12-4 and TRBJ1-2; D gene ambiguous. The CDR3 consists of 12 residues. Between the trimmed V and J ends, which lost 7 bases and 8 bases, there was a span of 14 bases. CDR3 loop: CASTSFEGGYTF. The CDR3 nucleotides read TGTGCCAGCACCTCCTTTGAAGGGGGCTACACCTTC.

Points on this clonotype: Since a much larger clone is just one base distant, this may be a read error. Here the CDR3 reads CASGGRNNSYEQYF. The CDR3, as DNA: TGTGCCAGCGGCGGGCGGAACAACTCCTACGAGCAGTACTTC. The V call is TRBV27, the J call TRBJ2-7, with D perhaps TRBD2 (5 bases). V was trimmed by 8 bases and J by 0 bases, leaving 14 bases between them. The CDR3 has 14 amino acids. The germline V gene encodes CDR1 MNHEY and CDR2 SMNVEV (reference sequence).

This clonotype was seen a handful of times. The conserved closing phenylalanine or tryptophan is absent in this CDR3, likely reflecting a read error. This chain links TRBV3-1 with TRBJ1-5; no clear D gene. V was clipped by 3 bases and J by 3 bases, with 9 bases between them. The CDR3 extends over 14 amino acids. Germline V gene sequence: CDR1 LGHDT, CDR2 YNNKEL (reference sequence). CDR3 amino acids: CASSQRHTNQPQHL. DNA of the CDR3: TGTGCCAGCAGCCAGCGACACACCAATCAGCCCCAGCATTTG.

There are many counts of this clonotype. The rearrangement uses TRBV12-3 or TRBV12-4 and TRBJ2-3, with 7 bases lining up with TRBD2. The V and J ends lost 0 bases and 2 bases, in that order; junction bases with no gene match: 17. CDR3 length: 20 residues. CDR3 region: CASSLARRGLAAQHTDTQYF. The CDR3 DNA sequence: TGTGCCAGCAGTTTAGCGCGGCGGGGTCTAGCGGCTCAACACACAGATACGCAGTATTTT.

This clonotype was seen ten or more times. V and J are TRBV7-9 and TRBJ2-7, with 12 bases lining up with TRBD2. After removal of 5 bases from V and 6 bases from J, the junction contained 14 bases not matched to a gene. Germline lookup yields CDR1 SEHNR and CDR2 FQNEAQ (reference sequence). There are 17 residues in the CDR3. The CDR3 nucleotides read TGTGCCAGCAGCCCTCACTCGGGTCCACTAGCGGGAGGCGAGCAGTACTTC. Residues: CASSPHSGPLAGGEQYF.

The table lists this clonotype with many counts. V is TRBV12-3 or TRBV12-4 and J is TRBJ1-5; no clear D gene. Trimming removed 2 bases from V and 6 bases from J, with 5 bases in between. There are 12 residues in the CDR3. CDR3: CASSLIAQPQHF. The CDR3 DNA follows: TGTGCCAGCAGTTTAATAGCTCAGCCCCAGCATTTT.

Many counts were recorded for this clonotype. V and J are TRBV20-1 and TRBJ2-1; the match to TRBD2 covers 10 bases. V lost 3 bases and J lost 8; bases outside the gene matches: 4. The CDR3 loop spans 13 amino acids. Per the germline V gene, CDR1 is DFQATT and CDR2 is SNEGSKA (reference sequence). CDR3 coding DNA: TGCAGTGCTAGTCGGCTAGCGGGGGATGAGCAGTTCTTC. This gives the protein CSASRLAGDEQFF.

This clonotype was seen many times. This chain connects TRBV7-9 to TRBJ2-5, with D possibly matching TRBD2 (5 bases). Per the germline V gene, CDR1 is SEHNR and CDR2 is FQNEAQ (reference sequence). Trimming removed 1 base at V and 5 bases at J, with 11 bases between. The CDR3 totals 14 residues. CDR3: CASSLVGEWETQYF. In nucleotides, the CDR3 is TGTGCCAGCAGCTTAGTGGGAGAATGGGAGACCCAGTACTTC.

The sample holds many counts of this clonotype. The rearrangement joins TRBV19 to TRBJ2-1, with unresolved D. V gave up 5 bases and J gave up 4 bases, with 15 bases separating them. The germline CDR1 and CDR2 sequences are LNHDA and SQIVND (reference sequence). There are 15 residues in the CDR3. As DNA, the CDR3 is TGTGCCAGTAGTGAATTAGCAGCTTCTTACAATGAGCAGTTCTTC. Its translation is CASSELAASYNEQFF.

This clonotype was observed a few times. DNA of the CDR3: TGTGCCACCAGTGATCCGACAGGGGGCTCTGGGGCCAACGTCCTGACTTTC. Residues: CATSDPTGGSGANVLTF. This chain links TRBV24-1 with TRBJ2-6; 9 bases agree with TRBD1. The germline V gene has CDR1 KGHDR and CDR2 SFDVKD. The CDR3 runs to 17 residues. V dropped 3 bases and J dropped 0; count of bases not matched to a gene: 2.

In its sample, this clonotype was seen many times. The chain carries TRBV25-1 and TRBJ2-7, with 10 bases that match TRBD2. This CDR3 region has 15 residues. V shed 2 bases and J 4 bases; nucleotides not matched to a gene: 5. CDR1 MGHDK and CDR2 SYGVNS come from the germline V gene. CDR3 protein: CASSEAQREGYEQYF. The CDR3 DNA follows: TGTGCCAGCAGTGAAGCTCAGCGGGAGGGGTACGAGCAGTACTTC.

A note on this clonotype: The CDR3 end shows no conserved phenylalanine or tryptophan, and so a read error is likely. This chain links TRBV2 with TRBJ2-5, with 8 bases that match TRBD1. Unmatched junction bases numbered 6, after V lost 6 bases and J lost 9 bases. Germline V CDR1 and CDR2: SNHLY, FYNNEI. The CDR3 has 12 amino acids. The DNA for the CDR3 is TGTGCCAGCAGCTGGGACAGGCCCTCCCAGTACGTC. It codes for CASSWDRPSQYV.

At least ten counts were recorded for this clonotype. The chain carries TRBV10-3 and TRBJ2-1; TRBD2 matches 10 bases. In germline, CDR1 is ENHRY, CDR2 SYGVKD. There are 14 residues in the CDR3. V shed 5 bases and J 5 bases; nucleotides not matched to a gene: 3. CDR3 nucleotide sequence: TGTGCCATCAGTACGGGACTAGCGAACAATGAGCAGTTCTTC. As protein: CAISTGLANNEQFF.

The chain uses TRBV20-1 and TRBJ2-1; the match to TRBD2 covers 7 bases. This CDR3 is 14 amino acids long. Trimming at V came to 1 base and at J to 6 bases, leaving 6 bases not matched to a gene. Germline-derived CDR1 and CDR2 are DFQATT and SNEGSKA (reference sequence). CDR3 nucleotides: TGCAGTGCTAGAGCTAGCGGAGAAGGCAATGAGCAGTTCTTC. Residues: CSARASGEGNEQFF.

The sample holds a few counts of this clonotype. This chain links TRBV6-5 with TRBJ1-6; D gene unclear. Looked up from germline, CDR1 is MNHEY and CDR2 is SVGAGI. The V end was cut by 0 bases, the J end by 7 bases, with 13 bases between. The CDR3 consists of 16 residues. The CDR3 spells CASSYSLRAENSPLHF. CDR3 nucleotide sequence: TGTGCCAGCAGTTACTCGTTAAGGGCTGAGAATTCACCCCTCCACTTT.

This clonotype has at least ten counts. The CDR3 sequence is CASVQGRGNTIYF. The DNA for the CDR3 is TGTGCCAGCGTCCAGGGCCGGGGAAACACCATATATTTT. The chain is built from TRBV28 and TRBJ1-3, with D possibly TRBD1 on 5 matching bases. CDR3 size: 13 residues. The germline V gene has CDR1 MDHEN and CDR2 SYDVKM. The V end lost 8 bases, the J end lost 4 bases, and 12 bases lay between the germline ends.

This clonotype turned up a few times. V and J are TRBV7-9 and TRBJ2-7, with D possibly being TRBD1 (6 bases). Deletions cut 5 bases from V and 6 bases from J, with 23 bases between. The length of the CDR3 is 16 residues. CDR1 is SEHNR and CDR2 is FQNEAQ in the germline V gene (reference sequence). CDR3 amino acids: CASSPGPGQGIIEQYV. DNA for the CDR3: TGTGCCAGCAGCCCGGGCCCGGGGCAGGGGATAATCGAGCAGTACGTC.

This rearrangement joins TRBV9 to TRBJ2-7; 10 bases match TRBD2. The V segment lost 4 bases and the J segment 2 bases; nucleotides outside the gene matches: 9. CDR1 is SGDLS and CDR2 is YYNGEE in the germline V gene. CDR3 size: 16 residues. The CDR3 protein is CASSKLAGKQTYEQYF. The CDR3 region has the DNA TGTGCCAGCAGCAAACTAGCGGGGAAACAGACCTACGAGCAGTACTTC. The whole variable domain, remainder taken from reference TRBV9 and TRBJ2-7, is DSGVTQTPKHLITATGQRVTLRCSPRSGDLSVYWYQQSLDQGLQFLIQYYNGEERAKGNILERFSAQQFPDLHSELNLSSLELGDSALYFCASSKLAGKQTYEQYFGPGTRLTVT.

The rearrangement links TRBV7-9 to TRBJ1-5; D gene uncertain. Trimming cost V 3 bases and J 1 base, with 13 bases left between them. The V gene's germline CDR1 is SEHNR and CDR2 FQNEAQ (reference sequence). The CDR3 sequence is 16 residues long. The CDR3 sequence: CASSFGSPGSNQPQHF. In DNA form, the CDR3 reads TGTGCCAGCAGCTTTGGCAGCCCGGGGAGCAATCAGCCCCAGCATTTT.

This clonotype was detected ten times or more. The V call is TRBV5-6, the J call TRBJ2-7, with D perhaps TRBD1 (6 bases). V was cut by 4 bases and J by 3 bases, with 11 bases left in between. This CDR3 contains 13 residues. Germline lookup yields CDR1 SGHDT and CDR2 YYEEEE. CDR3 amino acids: CASSDTDSYEQYF. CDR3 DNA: TGTGCCAGCAGCGATACGGACAGCTACGAGCAGTACTTC.

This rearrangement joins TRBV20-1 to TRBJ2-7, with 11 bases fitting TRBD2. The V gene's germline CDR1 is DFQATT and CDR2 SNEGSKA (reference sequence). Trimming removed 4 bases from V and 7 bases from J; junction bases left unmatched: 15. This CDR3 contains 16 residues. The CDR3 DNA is TGCAGTGCTAAACCCGGTTCACTAGCGGGAGTGTTGGAGCAGTACTTC. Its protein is CSAKPGSLAGVLEQYF.

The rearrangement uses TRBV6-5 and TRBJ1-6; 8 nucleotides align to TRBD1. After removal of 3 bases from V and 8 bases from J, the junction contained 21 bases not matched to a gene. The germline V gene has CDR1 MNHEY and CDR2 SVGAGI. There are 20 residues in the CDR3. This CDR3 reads CASSYGLLDRDIRRHSPLHF. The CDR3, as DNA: TGTGCCAGCAGTTATGGTCTCTTGGACAGGGACATCCGGAGGCATTCACCCCTCCACTTT.

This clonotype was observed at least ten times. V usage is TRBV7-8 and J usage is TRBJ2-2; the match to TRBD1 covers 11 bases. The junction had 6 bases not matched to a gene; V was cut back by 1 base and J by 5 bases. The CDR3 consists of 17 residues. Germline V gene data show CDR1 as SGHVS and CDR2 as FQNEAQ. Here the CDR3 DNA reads TGTGCCAGCAGCTTAGGAGGGACAGGGGGGAGGACCGGGGAGCTGTTTTTT. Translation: CASSLGGTGGRTGELFF.

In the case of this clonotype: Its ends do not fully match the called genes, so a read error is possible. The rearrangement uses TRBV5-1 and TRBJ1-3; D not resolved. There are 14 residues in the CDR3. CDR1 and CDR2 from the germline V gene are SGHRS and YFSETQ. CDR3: CAGSLRGSGNTIYF. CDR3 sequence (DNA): TGCGCCGGCAGCTTGAGAGGGTCTGGAAACACCATATATTTT.

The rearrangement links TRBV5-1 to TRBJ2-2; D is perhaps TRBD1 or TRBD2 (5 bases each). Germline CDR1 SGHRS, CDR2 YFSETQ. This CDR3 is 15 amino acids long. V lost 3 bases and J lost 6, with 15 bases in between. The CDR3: CASSSQPRESGELFF. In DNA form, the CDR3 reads TGCGCCAGCAGCTCTCAGCCCAGGGAGTCCGGGGAGCTGTTTTTT.

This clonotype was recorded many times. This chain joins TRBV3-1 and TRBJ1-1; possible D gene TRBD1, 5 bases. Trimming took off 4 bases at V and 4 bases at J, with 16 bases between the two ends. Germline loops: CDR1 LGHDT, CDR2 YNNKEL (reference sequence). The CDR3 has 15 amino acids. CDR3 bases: TGTGCCAGCAGCCCTACCGTACGAGGGACCACTGAAGCTTTCTTT. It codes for CASSPTVRGTTEAFF.

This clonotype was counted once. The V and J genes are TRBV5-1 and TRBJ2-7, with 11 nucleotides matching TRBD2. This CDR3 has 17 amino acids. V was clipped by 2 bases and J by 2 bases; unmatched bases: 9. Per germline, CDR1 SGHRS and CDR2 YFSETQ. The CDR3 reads CASSLNPGTSGTYEQYV. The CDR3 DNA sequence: TGCGCCAGCAGCTTAAATCCCGGGACTAGCGGAACCTACGAGCAGTACGTC.